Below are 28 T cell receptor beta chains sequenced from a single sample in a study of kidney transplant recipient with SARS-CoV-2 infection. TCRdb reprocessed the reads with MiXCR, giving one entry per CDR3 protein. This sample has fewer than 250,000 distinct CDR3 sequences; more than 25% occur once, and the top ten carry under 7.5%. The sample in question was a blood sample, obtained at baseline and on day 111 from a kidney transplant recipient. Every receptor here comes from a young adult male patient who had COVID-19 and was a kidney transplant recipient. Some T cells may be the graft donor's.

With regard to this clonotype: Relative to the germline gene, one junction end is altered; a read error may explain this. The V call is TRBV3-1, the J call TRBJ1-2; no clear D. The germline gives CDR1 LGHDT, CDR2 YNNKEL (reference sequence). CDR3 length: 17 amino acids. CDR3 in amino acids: CASSGYSTLRKTYGCTF. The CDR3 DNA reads TGTGCCAGCAGCGGATATAGCACCCTTCGAAAGACCTATGGCTGCACCTTC. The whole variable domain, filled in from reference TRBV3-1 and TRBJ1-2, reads DTAVSQTPKYLVTQMGNDKSIKCEQNLGHDTMYWYKQDSKKFLKIMFSYNNKELIINETVPNRFSPKSPDKAHLNLHINSLELGDSAVYFCASSGYSTLRKTYGCTFGSGTRLTVV.

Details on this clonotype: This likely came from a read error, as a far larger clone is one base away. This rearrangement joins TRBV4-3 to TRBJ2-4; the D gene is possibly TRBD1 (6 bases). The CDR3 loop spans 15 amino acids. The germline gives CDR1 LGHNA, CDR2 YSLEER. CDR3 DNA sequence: TGCGCCAGCAGCCAAGAGATCCAGGGGATCTATGGCTACGCCTTC. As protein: CASSQEIQGIYGYAF.

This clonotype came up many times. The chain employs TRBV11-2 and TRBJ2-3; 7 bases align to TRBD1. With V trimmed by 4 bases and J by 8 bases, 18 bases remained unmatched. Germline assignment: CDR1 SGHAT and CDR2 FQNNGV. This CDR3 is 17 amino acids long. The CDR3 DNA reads TGTGCCAGCAGCTACCCCGGGACAACCCGATCAGGGGGTACGCAGTATTTT. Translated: CASSYPGTTRSGGTQYF. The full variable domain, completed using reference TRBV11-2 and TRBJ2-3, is EAGVAQSPRYKIIEKRQSVAFWCNPISGHATLYWYQQILGQGPKLLIQFQNNGVVDDSQLPKDRFSAERLKGVDSTLKIQPAKLEDSAVYLCASSYPGTTRSGGTQYFGPGTRLTVL.

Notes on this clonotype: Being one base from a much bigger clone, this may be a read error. CDR3 in amino acids: CASSEPDGMRPRHF. DNA of the CDR3: TGTGCCAGCAGTGAACCGGACGGAATGCGGCCCCGGCATTTT. V is TRBV6-5 and J is TRBJ1-5; D gene ambiguous. The CDR3 runs 14 residues. Germline loops: CDR1 MNHEY, CDR2 SVGAGI.

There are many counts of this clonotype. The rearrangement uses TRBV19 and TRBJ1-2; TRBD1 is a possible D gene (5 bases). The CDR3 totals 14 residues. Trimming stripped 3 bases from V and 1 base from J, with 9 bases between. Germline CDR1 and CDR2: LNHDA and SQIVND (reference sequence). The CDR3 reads CASSIGTGNYGYTF. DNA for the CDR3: TGTGCCAGTAGTATTGGCACAGGTAACTATGGCTACACCTTC.

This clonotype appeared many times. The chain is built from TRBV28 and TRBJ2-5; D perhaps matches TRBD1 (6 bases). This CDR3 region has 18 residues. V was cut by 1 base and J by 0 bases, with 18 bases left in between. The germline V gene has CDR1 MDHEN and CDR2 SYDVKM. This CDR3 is CASSLFMGDTLHQETQYF. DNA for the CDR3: TGTGCCAGCAGTTTATTTATGGGGGACACCTTACACCAAGAGACCCAGTACTTC.

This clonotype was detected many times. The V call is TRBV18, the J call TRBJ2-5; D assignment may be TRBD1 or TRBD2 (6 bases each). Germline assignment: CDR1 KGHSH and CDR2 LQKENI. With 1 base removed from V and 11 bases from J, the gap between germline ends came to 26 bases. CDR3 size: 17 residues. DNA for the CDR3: TGTGCCAGCTCACCACGTCCCGGGAGAGAGGGGGGAGGAGAGCAGTACTTC. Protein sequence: CASSPRPGREGGGEQYF. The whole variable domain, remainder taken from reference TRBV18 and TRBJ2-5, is NAGVMQNPRHLVRRRGQEARLRCSPMKGHSHVYWYRQLPEEGLKFMVYLQKENIIDESGMPKERFSAEFPKEGPSILRIQQVVRGDSAAYFCASSPRPGREGGGEQYFGPGTRLLVL.

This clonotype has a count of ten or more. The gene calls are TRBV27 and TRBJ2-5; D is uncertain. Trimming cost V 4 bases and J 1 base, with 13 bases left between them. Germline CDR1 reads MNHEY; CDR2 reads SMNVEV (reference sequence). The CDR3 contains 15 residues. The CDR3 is CASSSVAATQETQYF. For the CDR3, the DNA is TGTGCCAGCAGTTCGGTGGCTGCTACCCAAGAGACCCAGTACTTC.

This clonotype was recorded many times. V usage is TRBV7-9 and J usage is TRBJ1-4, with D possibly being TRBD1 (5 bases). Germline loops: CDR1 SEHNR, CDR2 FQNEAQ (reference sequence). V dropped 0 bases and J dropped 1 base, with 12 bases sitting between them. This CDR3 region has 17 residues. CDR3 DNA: TGTGCCAGCAGCTTAGCGTCTGGGGACGGAACTAATGAAAAACTGTTTTTT. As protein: CASSLASGDGTNEKLFF.

The CDR3 DNA sequence: TGTGCCTGGCGACAGTGGCGTTATAGAAAGACCTATGGCTACACCTTC. This translates into CAWRQWRYRKTYGYTF. The rearrangement links TRBV30 to TRBJ1-2; D is possibly TRBD1 (5 bases). The germline V and J ends were trimmed by 5 bases and 4 bases, with 23 bases remaining between them. Per the germline V gene, CDR1 is GTSNPN and CDR2 is SVGIG (reference sequence). The CDR3 is made up of 16 amino acids.

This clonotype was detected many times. The CDR3 nucleotides are TGTGCCAGCAGCTTGGGCAGTTTCGGAGGGTACACCTTC. It encodes CASSLGSFGGYTF. This sequence joins TRBV7-9 and TRBJ1-2; D is undetermined. From germline, CDR1 is SEHNR and CDR2 FQNEAQ (reference sequence). V was cut by 3 bases and J by 11 bases, with 16 bases left in between. This CDR3 is built from 13 residues.

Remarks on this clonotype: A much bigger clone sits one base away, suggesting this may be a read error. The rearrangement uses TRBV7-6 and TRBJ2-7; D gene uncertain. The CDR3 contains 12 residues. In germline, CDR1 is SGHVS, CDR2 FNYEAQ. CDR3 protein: CTSSRLGSEQYF. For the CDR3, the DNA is TGTACCAGCAGCCGCCTGGGGTCCGAGCAGTACTTC.

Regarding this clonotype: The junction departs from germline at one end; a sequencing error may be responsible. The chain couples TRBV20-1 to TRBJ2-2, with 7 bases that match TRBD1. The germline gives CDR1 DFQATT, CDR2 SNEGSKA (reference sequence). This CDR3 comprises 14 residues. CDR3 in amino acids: CSAKPGQNIGELFF. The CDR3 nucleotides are TGCAGTGCTAAACCGGGACAGAACATCGGGGAGCTGTTTTTT.

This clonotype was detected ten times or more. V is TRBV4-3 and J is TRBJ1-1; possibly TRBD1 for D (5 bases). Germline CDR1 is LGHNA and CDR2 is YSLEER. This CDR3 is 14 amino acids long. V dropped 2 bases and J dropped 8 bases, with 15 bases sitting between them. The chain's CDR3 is CASSQTTEGGEAFF. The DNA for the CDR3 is TGCGCCAGCAGCCAAACGACAGAGGGCGGCGAAGCTTTCTTT.

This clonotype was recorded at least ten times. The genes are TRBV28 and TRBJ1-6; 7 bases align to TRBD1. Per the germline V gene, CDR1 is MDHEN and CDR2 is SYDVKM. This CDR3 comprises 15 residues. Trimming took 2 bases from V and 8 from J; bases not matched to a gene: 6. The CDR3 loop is CASSLPTGLDSPLHF. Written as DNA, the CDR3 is TGTGCCAGCAGTTTACCGACAGGGCTTGATTCACCCCTCCACTTT.

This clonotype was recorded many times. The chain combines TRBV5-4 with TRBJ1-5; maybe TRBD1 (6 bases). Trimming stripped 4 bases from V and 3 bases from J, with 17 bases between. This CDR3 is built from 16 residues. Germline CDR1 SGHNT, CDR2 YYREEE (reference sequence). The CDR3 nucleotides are TGTGCCAGCAGCCTTGGGGCAGGGGAACACAATCAGCCCCAGCATTTT. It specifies CASSLGAGEHNQPQHF.

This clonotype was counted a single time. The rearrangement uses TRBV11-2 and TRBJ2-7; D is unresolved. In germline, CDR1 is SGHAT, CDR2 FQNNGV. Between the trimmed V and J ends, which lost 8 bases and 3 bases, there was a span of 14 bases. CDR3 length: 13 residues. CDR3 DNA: TGTGCCAGCGGCTCAACGGGCGTCTACGAGCAGTACTTC. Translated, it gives CASGSTGVYEQYF.

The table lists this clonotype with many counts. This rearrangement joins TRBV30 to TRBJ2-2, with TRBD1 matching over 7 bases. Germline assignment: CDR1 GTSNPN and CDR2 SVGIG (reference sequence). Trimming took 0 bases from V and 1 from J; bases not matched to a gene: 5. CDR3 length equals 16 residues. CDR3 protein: CAWSVPGTENTGELFF. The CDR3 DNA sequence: TGTGCCTGGAGTGTCCCCGGGACAGAGAACACCGGGGAGCTGTTTTTT.

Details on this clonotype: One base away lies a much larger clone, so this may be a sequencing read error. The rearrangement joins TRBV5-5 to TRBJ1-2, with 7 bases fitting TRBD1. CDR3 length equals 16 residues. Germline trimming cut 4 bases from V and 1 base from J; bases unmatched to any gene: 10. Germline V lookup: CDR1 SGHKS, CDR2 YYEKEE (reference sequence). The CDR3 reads CASSPPPRQGNYGYTF. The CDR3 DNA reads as TGTGCCAGCAGCCCGCCCCCCCGACAGGGTAACTATGGCTACACCTTC.

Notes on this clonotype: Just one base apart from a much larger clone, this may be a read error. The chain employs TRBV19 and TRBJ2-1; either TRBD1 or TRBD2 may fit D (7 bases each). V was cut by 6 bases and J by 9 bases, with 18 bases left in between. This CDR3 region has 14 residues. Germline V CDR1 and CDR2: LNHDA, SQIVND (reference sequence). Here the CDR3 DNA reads TGTGCCAGTAGGCCAGGGGGGGTGGCAGGTGAGCAGTTCTTC. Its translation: CASRPGGVAGEQFF. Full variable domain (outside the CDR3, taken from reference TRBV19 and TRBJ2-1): DGGITQSPKYLFRKEGQNVTLSCEQNLNHDAMYWYRQDPGQGLRLIYYSQIVNDFQKGDIAEGYSVSREKKESFPLTVTSAQKNPTAFYLCASRPGGVAGEQFFGPGTRLTVL.

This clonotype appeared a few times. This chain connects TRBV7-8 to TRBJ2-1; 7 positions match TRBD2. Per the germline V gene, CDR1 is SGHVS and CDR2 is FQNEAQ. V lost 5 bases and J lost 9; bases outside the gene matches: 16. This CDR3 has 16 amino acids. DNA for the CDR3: TGTGCCAGCAGCCCTACCCCTAGCGGCGTTAGGGGTGAGCAGTTCTTC. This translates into CASSPTPSGVRGEQFF.

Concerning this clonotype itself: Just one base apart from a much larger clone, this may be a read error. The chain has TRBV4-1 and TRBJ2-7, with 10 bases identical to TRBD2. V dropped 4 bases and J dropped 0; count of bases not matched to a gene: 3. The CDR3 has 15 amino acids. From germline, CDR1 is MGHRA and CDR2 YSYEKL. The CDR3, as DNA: TGCGCCAGCAGCCGAGGGACTAGCGACTCCTACGAGCAGTACTTC. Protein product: CASSRGTSDSYEQYF.

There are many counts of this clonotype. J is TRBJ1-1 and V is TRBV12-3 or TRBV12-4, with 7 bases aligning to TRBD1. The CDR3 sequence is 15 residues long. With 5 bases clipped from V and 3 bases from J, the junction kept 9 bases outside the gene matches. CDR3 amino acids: CASSPLRTGDTEAFF. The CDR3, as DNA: TGTGCCAGCAGTCCGCTTCGGACAGGTGACACTGAAGCTTTCTTT.

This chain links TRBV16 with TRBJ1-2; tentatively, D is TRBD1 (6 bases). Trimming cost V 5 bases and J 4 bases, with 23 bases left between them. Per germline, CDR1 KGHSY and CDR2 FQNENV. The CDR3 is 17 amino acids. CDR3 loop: CASSDRTVVRKTYGYTF. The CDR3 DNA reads TGTGCCAGCAGCGACAGGACGGTCGTTAGAAAGACCTATGGCTACACCTTC.

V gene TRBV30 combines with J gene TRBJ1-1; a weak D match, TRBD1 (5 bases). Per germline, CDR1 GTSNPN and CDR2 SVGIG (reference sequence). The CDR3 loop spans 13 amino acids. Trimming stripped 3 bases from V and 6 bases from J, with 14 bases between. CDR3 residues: CAWREVGRAEAFF. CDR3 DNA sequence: TGTGCCTGGAGAGAGGTCGGCAGGGCTGAAGCTTTCTTT.

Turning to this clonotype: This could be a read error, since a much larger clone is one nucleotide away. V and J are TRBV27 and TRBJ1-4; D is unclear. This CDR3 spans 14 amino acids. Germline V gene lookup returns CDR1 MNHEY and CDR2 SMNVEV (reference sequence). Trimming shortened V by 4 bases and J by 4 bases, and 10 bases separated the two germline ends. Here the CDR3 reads CASSSVGFNEKLFF. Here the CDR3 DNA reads TGTGCCAGCAGTTCAGTGGGGTTTAATGAAAAACTGTTTTTT.

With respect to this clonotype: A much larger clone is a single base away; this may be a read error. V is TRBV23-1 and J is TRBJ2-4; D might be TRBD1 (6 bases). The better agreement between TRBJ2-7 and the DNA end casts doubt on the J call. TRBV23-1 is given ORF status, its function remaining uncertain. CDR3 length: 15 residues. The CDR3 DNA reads TGCGCCAGCAGTCACCCCAGGGGAAATTACTGCGAGCAGTACTTC. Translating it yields CASSHPRGNYCEQYF.

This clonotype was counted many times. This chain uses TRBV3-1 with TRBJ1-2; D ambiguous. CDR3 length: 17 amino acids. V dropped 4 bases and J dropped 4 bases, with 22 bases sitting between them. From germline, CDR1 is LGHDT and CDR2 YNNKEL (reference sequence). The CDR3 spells CASSRLITLRKTYGYTF. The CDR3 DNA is TGTGCCAGCAGCCGACTAATCACCCTTCGAAAGACCTATGGCTACACCTTC.